The 6 T cell receptor beta chains below come from one sample, sequenced in a study of beta chain features in type 1 diabetes. The antigens these receptors bind are not known. Every isolated RNA sample was fully reverse transcribed, so sequencing captured expressed TCRB transcripts. Data came from immunoSEQ multiplex PCR; TCRdb stores just in-frame clones and leaves some out. The sample lists 250,000 to 300,000 clones, 20% to 25% occurring once. Regarding the study as a whole: Moderately but significantly shorter TCRB CDR3s were found in Type 1 diabetes patients in all four CD4+ subsets.

Sequencing used naive CD4+ T cells from blood. All receptors derive from a woman in her thirties with type 1 diabetes.

V usage is TRBV5-4 and J usage is TRBJ2-3; 8 bases match TRBD2. With V trimmed by 4 bases and J by 3 bases, 7 bases remained unmatched. This CDR3 has 15 amino acids. CDR1 and CDR2 (germline): SGHNT, YYREEE (reference sequence). CDR3 in DNA: TGTGCCAGCAGCCCCGGGACTAGTTATACAGATACGCAGTATTTT. Amino acid sequence: CASSPGTSYTDTQYF.

CDR3 sequence: CSLRAGDYNEQFF. Here the CDR3 DNA reads TGCAGCCTCCGAGCGGGGGATTACAATGAGCAGTTCTTC. This rearrangement joins TRBV29-1 to TRBJ2-1; 8 bases are a match to TRBD2. In germline, CDR1 is SQVTM, CDR2 ANQGSEA. This CDR3 contains 13 residues. V dropped 8 bases and J dropped 4; count of bases not matched to a gene: 7.

This clone was observed a few times. V usage is TRBV18 and J usage is TRBJ2-3, with 13 bases lining up with TRBD2. Germline CDR1 KGHSH, CDR2 LQKENI. This CDR3 region has 15 residues. V gave up 2 bases and J gave up 6 bases; unmatched junction bases: 2. The CDR3 DNA is TGTGCCAGCTCACCAGGACTAGCGGGAGCGGATACGCAGTATTTT. This encodes CASSPGLAGADTQYF.

This clone has a handful of counts. The chain uses TRBV7-9 and TRBJ2-6; 9 nucleotides line up with TRBD1. The V gene end was trimmed by 4 bases and the J gene end by 0 bases; junction bases not matched to a gene: 7. Germline V gene lookup returns CDR1 SEHNR and CDR2 FQNEAQ (reference sequence). CDR3 length: 18 residues. The CDR3 sequence: CASSSRTGDLSGANVLTF. As DNA, the CDR3 is TGTGCCAGCAGCTCCCGGACAGGGGACCTCTCTGGGGCCAACGTCCTGACTTTC.

This clone was detected only a few times. The V and J genes are TRBV5-1 and TRBJ2-7; TRBD1 agrees at 7 bases. This CDR3 has 16 amino acids. Germline CDR1 reads SGHRS; CDR2 reads YFSETQ. The V segment lost 1 base and the J segment 7 bases; nucleotides outside the gene matches: 14. CDR3 nucleotide sequence: TGCGCCAGCAGCTTGCGGGTCCGGGACAGCCGTGTAGAGCAGTACTTC. Translation: CASSLRVRDSRVEQYF.

This clone showed up just a few times. The chain employs TRBV27 and TRBJ2-7; TRBD2 might be the D (5 bases). V lost 6 bases to trimming and J lost 3 bases, with 15 bases between them. Germline CDR1 reads MNHEY; CDR2 reads SMNVEV (reference sequence). The CDR3 covers 14 residues. CDR3 residues: CASSIASRNYEQYF. In DNA, the CDR3 is TGTGCCAGCAGCATCGCTAGCAGAAACTACGAGCAGTACTTC.